These 20 T cell receptor beta chains came from one sample sequenced in a study of blood T cell repertoires in COVID-19. Clones were read by immunoSEQ multiplex PCR, and TCRdb kept only the in-frame ones, dropping some. This table has about 310,000 clones, almost 90% appearing once. The sample taken for sequencing was peripheral blood. These receptors all stem from a woman in her 30s with COVID-19, enrolled during active disease.

This chain uses TRBV30 with TRBJ1-5; D call uncertain. CDR1 and CDR2 from the germline V gene are GTSNPN and SVGIG (reference sequence). V gave up 1 base and J gave up 4 bases, with 5 bases separating them. The CDR3 length is 12 residues. The CDR3 here is CAWSAGNQPQHF. As DNA, the CDR3 is TGTGCCTGGAGTGCCGGGAATCAGCCCCAGCATTTT.

The gene calls are TRBV6-1 and TRBJ2-7; 8 nucleotides align to TRBD1. J was trimmed by 0 bases and V by 4 bases; bases with no gene match: 8. CDR1 MNHNS and CDR2 SASEGT come from the germline V gene. CDR3 length equals 16 residues. In DNA form, the CDR3 reads TGTGCCAGCAGTGCCTCGACAGGGGACAGCTCCTACGAGCAGTACTTC. Its translation: CASSASTGDSSYEQYF.

This sequence joins TRBV6-6 and TRBJ1-2, with D possibly being TRBD1 (6 bases). Germline V gene sequence: CDR1 MNHNY, CDR2 SVGAGI (reference sequence). The V end was cut by 2 bases, the J end by 4 bases, with 14 bases between. The CDR3 covers 15 residues. In DNA, the CDR3 is TGTGCCAGCAGTTACGGGGGGGCCTCGTCCTATGGCTACACCTTC. Its protein product is CASSYGGASSYGYTF.

The genes are TRBV19 and TRBJ2-1; 11 bases map to TRBD2. Germline V gene lookup returns CDR1 LNHDA and CDR2 SQIVND (reference sequence). The CDR3 loop spans 15 amino acids. J gave up 4 bases and V 7 bases, and 6 bases lay outside the gene matches. The CDR3 DNA reads as TGTGCCAGTACCGGGGGACTAGCGGTATACAATGAGCAGTTCTTC. The encoded protein is CASTGGLAVYNEQFF.

V is TRBV19 and J is TRBJ2-7; TRBD2 matches 12 bases. After removal of 5 bases from V and 3 bases from J, the junction contained 8 bases not matched to a gene. The CDR3 has 16 amino acids. Germline V gene sequence: CDR1 LNHDA, CDR2 SQIVND (reference sequence). CDR3 bases: TGTGCCAGTAGTCAGCTAGCGGGAGGGCTCAGCTACGAGCAGTACTTC. Translating gives CASSQLAGGLSYEQYF.

The chain employs TRBV7-8 and TRBJ2-3; D is undetermined. The germline V gene has CDR1 SGHVS and CDR2 FQNEAQ. Trimming left V 1 base short and J 0 bases short, with 5 bases between. The CDR3 extends over 14 amino acids. CDR3 sequence reads: CASSLVGSTDTQYF. The CDR3 region has the DNA TGTGCCAGCAGCTTAGTCGGGAGCACAGATACGCAGTATTTT.

As to this clone: This sample also contains other DNA sequences that code for the same CDR3. The chain is built from TRBV5-1 and TRBJ1-4, with 9 bases fitting TRBD1. V shed 3 bases, J shed 8 bases, and the junction held 5 bases outside the gene matches. Looked up from germline, CDR1 is SGHRS and CDR2 is YFSETQ. The CDR3 totals 14 residues. The CDR3 DNA sequence: TGCGCCAGCAGCTGGGGACAGGGAGGGGAAAAACTGTTTTTT. This encodes CASSWGQGGEKLFF.

The chain combines TRBV5-1 with TRBJ1-2; 7 nucleotides match TRBD1. This CDR3 region has 14 residues. The V gene end was trimmed by 1 base and the J gene end by 2 bases; junction bases not matched to a gene: 2. Germline loops: CDR1 SGHRS, CDR2 YFSETQ. CDR3: CASSLTGDNYGYTF. The CDR3 nucleotides read TGCGCCAGCAGCTTGACAGGGGACAACTATGGCTACACCTTC.

The rearrangement joins TRBV7-8 to TRBJ2-3; D possibly corresponds to TRBD2 (5 bases). V was pared by 5 bases and J by 4 bases, with 19 bases between. The CDR3 is 16 residues long. CDR1 and CDR2 (germline): SGHVS, FQNEAQ. CDR3 nucleotides: TGTGCCAGCAGCCCCCAACCTAGAGGGTTACCAGATACGCAGTATTTT. This codes for CASSPQPRGLPDTQYF.

CDR3 DNA: TGTGCCAGCAGTTTAATCCAGGGTACTGGAAACACCATATATTTT. Amino acids: CASSLIQGTGNTIYF. J is TRBJ1-3 and V is TRBV28; a possible D gene is TRBD1 (5 bases). Germline V gene sequence: CDR1 MDHEN, CDR2 SYDVKM. The V gene lost 2 bases and the J gene lost 2 bases, with 10 bases spanning the gap. This CDR3 comprises 15 residues.

The chain combines TRBV28 with TRBJ2-1, with D possibly matching TRBD2 (6 bases). This CDR3 is built from 16 residues. V was clipped by 7 bases and J by 5 bases, with 21 bases between them. Germline CDR1 and CDR2: MDHEN and SYDVKM. The CDR3 reads CASTPVWAGYNNEQFF. CDR3 bases: TGTGCCAGCACCCCGGTTTGGGCGGGGTATAACAATGAGCAGTTCTTC.

The rearrangement joins TRBV4-2 to TRBJ2-1; D is possibly TRBD1 (5 bases). This CDR3 is 15 amino acids long. Deletions cut 0 bases from V and 10 bases from J, with 16 bases between. The germline V gene encodes CDR1 LGHNA and CDR2 YNFKEQ. In nucleotides, the CDR3 is TGTGCCAGCAGCCAAGAGGGCGGATTGTCAGGGGAGCAGTTCTTC. Its translation: CASSQEGGLSGEQFF.

This clone turned up a few times. The chain joins TRBV19 to TRBJ1-3; TRBD1 might be the D (6 bases). The ends were cut back, 5 bases at V and 0 bases at J, with 11 bases in the middle. The germline CDR1 and CDR2 sequences are LNHDA and SQIVND (reference sequence). The CDR3 consists of 15 residues. In DNA form, the CDR3 reads TGTGCCAGTAGTCCCACAGGGCCCTCTGGAAACACCATATATTTT. Residues: CASSPTGPSGNTIYF.

This rearrangement joins TRBV13 to TRBJ2-7, with 10 bases identical to TRBD1. V shed 4 bases and J 3 bases; nucleotides not matched to a gene: 6. This CDR3 spans 15 amino acids. Germline CDR1 PRHDT, CDR2 FYEKMQ (reference sequence). The CDR3: CASSSPGTGDYEQYF. The CDR3 nucleotides read TGTGCCAGCAGCTCACCCGGGACAGGGGACTACGAGCAGTACTTC.

This sequence joins TRBV7-9 and TRBJ2-1; TRBD2 aligns across 13 bases. In germline, CDR1 is SEHNR, CDR2 FQNEAQ (reference sequence). Germline trimming cut 5 bases from V and 5 bases from J; bases unmatched to any gene: 15. The CDR3 is 19 amino acids. The CDR3 DNA follows: TGTGCCAGCAGCGCCCGCAGGACTAGCGGGAGTAATCCCCACAATGAGCAGTTCTTC. The encoded protein is CASSARRTSGSNPHNEQFF.

The chain recombines TRBV5-4 with TRBJ2-7; D perhaps matches TRBD2 (6 bases). CDR1 and CDR2 from the germline V gene are SGHNT and YYREEE (reference sequence). The CDR3 length is 15 residues. V lost 7 bases and J 3 bases, leaving 20 bases between the germline ends. CDR3 sequence reads: CASGPRSSASYEQYF. DNA of the CDR3: TGTGCCAGCGGACCAAGGTCTAGCGCGAGCTACGAGCAGTACTTC.

J is TRBJ1-2 and V is TRBV10-3, with 7 nucleotides matching TRBD1. The V gene end was trimmed by 3 bases and the J gene end by 6 bases; junction bases not matched to a gene: 7. This CDR3 region has 14 residues. The germline gives CDR1 ENHRY, CDR2 SYGVKD. The CDR3 DNA sequence: TGTGCCATCAGTGATCCAGGGGGAAGGAATGGCTACACCTTC. This encodes CAISDPGGRNGYTF.

This chain links TRBV27 with TRBJ1-5, with 7 bases lining up with TRBD1. The CDR3 spans 15 residues. V was clipped by 4 bases and J by 3 bases; unmatched bases: 6. The germline V gene has CDR1 MNHEY and CDR2 SMNVEV (reference sequence). This chain's CDR3 is CASSSQGQLNQPQHF. CDR3 coding DNA: TGTGCCAGCAGTTCCCAGGGACAGCTCAATCAGCCCCAGCATTTT.

The chain combines TRBV5-1 with TRBJ1-4, with 7 bases that match TRBD1. V gave up 4 bases and J gave up 4 bases; unmatched junction bases: 4. This CDR3 has 14 amino acids. Germline V CDR1 and CDR2: SGHRS, YFSETQ. CDR3 DNA: TGCGCCAGCAGCCCGGGACAGAATAATGAAAAACTGTTTTTT. The encoded protein is CASSPGQNNEKLFF.

The chain combines TRBV5-1 with TRBJ1-3, with a possible D match to TRBD1 (6 bases). V was shortened by 4 bases and J by 3 bases, with 20 bases between the two germline ends. Germline-derived CDR1 and CDR2 are SGHRS and YFSETQ. This CDR3 spans 17 amino acids. CDR3 amino acids: CASSPERGGLYGNTIYF. The CDR3 DNA sequence: TGCGCCAGCAGCCCCGAGCGCGGGGGGCTATATGGAAACACCATATATTTT.